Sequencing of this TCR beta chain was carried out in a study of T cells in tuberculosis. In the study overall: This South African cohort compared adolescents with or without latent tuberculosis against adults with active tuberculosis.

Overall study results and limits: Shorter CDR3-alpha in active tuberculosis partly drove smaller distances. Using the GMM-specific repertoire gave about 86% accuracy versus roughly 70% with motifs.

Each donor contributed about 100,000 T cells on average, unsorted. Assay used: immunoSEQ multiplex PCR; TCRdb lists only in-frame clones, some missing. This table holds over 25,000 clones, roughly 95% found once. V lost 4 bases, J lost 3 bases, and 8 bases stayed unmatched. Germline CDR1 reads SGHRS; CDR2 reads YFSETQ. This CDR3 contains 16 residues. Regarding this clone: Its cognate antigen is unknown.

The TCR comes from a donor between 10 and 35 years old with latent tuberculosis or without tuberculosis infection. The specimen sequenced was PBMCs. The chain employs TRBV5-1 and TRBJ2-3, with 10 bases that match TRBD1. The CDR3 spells CASSTTGGAGTDTQYF. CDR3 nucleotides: TGCGCCAGCAGCACGACAGGGGGCGCGGGGACAGATACGCAGTATTTT.